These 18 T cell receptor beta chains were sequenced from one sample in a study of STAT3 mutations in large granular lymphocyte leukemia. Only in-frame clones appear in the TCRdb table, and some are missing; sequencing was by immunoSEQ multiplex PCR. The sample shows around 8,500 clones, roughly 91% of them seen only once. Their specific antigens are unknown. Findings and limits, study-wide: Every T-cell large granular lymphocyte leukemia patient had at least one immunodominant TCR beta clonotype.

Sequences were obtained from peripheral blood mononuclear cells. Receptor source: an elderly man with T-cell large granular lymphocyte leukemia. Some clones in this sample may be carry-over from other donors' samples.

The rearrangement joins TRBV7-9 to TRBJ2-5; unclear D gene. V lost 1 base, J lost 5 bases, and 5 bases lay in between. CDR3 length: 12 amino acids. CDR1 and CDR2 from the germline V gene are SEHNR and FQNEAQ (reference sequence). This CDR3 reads CASSLVGETQYF. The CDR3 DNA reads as TGTGCCAGCAGCTTAGTGGGGGAGACCCAGTACTTC. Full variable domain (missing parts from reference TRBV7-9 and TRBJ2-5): DTGVSQNPRHKITKRGQNVTFRCDPISEHNRLYWYRQTLGQGPEFLTYFQNEAQLEKSRLLSDRFSAERPKGSFSTLEIQRTEQGDSAMYLCASSLVGETQYFGPGTRLLVL.

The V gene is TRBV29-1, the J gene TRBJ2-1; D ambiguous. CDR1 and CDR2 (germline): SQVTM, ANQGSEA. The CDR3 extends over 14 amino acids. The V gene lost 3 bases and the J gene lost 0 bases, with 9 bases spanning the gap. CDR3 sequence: CSVDQQSSYNEQFF. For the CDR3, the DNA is TGCAGCGTTGATCAACAGAGCTCCTACAATGAGCAGTTCTTC.

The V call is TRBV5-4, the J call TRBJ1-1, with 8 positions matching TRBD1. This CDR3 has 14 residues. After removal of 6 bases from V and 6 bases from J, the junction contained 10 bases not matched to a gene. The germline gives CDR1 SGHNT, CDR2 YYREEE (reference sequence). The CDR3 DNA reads TGTGCCAGCACCACCGGGACAGGCCCAGCTGAAGCTTTCTTT. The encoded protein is CASTTGTGPAEAFF. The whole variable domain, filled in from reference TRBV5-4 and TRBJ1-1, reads ETGVTQSPTHLIKTRGQQVTLRCSSQSGHNTVSWYQQALGQGPQFIFQYYREEENGRGNFPPRFSGLQFPNYSSELNVNALELDDSALYLCASTTGTGPAEAFFGQGTRLTVV.

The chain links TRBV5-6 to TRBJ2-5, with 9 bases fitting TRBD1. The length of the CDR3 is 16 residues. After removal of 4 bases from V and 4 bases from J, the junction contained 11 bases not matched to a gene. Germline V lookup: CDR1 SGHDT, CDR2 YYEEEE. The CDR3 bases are TGTGCCAGCAGCCCGACACAGGGGGCGGTTGTAGAGACCCAGTACTTC. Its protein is CASSPTQGAVVETQYF.

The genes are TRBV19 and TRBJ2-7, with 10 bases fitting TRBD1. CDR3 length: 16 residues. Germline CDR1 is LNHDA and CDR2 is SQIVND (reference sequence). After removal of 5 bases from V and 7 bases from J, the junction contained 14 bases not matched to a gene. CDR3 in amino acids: CASSPRDRGSLWEQYF. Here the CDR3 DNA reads TGTGCCAGTAGTCCACGGGACAGGGGATCTCTGTGGGAGCAGTACTTC.

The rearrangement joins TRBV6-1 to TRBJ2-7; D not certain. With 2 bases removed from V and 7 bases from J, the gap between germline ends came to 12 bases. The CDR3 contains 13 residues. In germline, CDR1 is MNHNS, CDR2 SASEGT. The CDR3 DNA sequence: TGTGCCAGCAGTGAACCCGGTTCTGGGGAGCAGTACTTC. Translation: CASSEPGSGEQYF.

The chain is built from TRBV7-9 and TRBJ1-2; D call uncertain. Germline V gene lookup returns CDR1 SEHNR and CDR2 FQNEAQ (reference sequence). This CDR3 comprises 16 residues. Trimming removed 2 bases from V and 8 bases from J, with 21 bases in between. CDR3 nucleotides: TGTGCCAGCAGCTTACCTATGATAAAGGGTCTCGGAGGCTACACCTTC. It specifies CASSLPMIKGLGGYTF. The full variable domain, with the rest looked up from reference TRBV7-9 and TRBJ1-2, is DTGVSQNPRHKITKRGQNVTFRCDPISEHNRLYWYRQTLGQGPEFLTYFQNEAQLEKSRLLSDRFSAERPKGSFSTLEIQRTEQGDSAMYLCASSLPMIKGLGGYTFGSGTRLTVV.

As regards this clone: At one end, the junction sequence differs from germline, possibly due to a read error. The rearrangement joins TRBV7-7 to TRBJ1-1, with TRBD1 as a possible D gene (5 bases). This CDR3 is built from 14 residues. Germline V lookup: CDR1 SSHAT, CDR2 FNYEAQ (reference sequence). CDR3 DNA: TGTGCTAGCAGCCCCGGTGGCAGGGAGACTGAAGCTTTCTTT. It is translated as CASSPGGRETEAFF.

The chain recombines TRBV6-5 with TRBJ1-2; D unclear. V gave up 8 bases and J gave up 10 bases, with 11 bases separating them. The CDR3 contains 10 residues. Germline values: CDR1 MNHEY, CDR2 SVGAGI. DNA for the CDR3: TGTGCCAGCGGTCGGGATGACTACACCTTC. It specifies CASGRDDYTF.

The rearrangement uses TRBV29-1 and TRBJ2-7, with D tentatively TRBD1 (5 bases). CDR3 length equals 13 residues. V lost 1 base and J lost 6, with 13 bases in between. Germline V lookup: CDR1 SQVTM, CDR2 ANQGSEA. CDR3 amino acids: CSVEGHQGGEQYF. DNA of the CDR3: TGCAGCGTTGAAGGTCACCAGGGTGGCGAGCAGTACTTC.

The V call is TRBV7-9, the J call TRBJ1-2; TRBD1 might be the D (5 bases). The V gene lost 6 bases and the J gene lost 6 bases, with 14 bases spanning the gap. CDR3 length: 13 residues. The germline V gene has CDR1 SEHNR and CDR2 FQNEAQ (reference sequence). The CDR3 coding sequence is TGTGCCAGCAGTATAGCTGGGGGAGATGGCTACACCTTC. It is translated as CASSIAGGDGYTF. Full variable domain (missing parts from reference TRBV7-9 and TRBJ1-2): DTGVSQNPRHKITKRGQNVTFRCDPISEHNRLYWYRQTLGQGPEFLTYFQNEAQLEKSRLLSDRFSAERPKGSFSTLEIQRTEQGDSAMYLCASSIAGGDGYTFGSGTRLTVV.

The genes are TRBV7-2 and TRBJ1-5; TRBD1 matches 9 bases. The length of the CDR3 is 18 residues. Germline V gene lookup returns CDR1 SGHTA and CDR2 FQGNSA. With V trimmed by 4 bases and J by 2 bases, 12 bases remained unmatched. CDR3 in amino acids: CASSSTGTGSLGNQPQHF. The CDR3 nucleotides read TGTGCCAGCAGCTCAACCGGGACAGGGTCTTTGGGCAATCAGCCCCAGCATTTT. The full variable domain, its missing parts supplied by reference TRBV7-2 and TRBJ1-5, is GAGVSQSPSNKVTEKGKDVELRCDPISGHTALYWYRQSLGQGLEFLIYFQGNSAPDKSGLPSDRFSAERTGGSVSTLTIQRTQQEDSAVYLCASSSTGTGSLGNQPQHFGDGTRLSIL.

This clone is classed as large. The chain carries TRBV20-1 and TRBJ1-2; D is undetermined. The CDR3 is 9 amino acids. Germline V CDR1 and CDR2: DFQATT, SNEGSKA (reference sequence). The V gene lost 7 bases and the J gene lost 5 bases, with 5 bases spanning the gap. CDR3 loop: CSGPYGYTF. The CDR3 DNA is TGCAGTGGACCGTATGGCTACACCTTC.

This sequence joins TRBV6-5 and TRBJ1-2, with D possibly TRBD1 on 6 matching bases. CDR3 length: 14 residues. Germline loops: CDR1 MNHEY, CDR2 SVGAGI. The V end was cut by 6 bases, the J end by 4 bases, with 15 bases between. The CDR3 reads CASSVQGGGYGYTF. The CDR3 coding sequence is TGTGCCAGCAGCGTACAGGGAGGGGGCTATGGCTACACCTTC.

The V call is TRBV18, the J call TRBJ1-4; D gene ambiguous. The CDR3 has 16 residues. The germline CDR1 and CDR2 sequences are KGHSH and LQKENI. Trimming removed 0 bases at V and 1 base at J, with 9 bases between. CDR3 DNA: TGTGCCAGCTCACCACCTGGTCCGGGAACTAATGAAAAACTGTTTTTT. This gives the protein CASSPPGPGTNEKLFF.

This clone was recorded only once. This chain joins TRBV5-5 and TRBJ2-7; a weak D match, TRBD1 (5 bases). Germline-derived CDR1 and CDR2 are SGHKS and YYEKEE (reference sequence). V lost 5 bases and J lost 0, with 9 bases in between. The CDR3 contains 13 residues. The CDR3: CASRWTSSYEQYF. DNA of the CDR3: TGTGCCAGCAGATGGACATCCTCCTACGAGCAGTACTTC.

The CDR3 DNA is TGTGCCAGCTCACCGAGTCAGGACTCTGGAAACACCATATATTTT. Encoded protein: CASSPSQDSGNTIYF. The chain recombines TRBV18 with TRBJ1-3; D is unresolved. There are 15 residues in the CDR3. Trimming removed 3 bases from V and 0 bases from J, with 9 bases in between. Germline loops: CDR1 KGHSH, CDR2 LQKENI.

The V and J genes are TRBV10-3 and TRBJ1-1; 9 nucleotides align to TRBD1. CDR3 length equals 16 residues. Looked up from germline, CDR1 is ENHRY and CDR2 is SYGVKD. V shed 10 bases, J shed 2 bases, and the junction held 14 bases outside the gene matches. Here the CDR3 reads CATTNPGQGRNTEAFF. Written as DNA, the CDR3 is TGTGCCACCACAAATCCGGGACAGGGCCGTAACACTGAAGCTTTCTTT.